Detailed here is one T cell receptor beta chain. This record belongs to a study of blood T cell repertoires in COVID-19. Sequencing was performed with immunoSEQ multiplex PCR; in TCRdb, only in-frame clones are kept and a portion is missing. This sample yields approximately 93,000 clones, of which just over 85% are seen a single time; about 26% belongs to the top ten. V trimming: 6 bases; J trimming: 4 bases; junction bases outside the gene matches: 5. Per the germline V gene, CDR1 is LNHDA and CDR2 is SQIVND (reference sequence). The CDR3 is 14 amino acids. The specimen sequenced was peripheral blood. The origin of this receptor is a man aged 45-65 years with active or convalescent COVID-19. V is TRBV19 and J is TRBJ1-5; 8 bases are a match to TRBD1. CDR3 nucleotides: TGTGCCAGTAGCCTAACAGGGGGTAATCAGCCCCAGCATTTT. As protein: CASSLTGGNQPQHF.